This entry lists 18 T cell receptor beta chains sequenced from one sample in a study of blood T cell repertoires in COVID-19. This table comes from immunoSEQ multiplex PCR, and its TCRdb copy is limited to in-frame clones, with some not included. The sample lists 80,000 to 95,000 clones, roughly 80% seen once, with more than 15% in the top ten. Sequenced input: peripheral blood. These TCRs come from a woman older than 75 with active or convalescent COVID-19.

The chain links TRBV4-2 to TRBJ2-7; possible D gene TRBD2, 5 bases. The CDR3 totals 16 residues. Germline CDR1 reads LGHNA; CDR2 reads YNFKEQ. Deletions cut 4 bases from V and 5 bases from J, with 21 bases between. The CDR3 loop reads CASSPLRAGLNHEQYF. In DNA form, the CDR3 reads TGTGCCAGCAGCCCCCTACGTGCGGGCCTTAACCACGAGCAGTACTTC.

The genes are TRBV28 and TRBJ1-5; D remains unclear. Germline lookup yields CDR1 MDHEN and CDR2 SYDVKM. V lost 2 bases to trimming and J lost 0 bases, with 8 bases between them. The CDR3 sequence is 15 residues long. CDR3 sequence reads: CASSLGQTSNQPQHF. CDR3 nucleotides: TGTGCCAGCAGTTTAGGGCAGACTAGCAATCAGCCCCAGCATTTT.

This clone occurred once. The rearrangement uses TRBV4-3 and TRBJ2-1, with 14 bases lining up with TRBD2. This CDR3 contains 16 residues. Germline CDR1 is LGHNA and CDR2 is YSLEER. V gave up 0 bases and J gave up 10 bases; unmatched junction bases: 5. The CDR3 sequence: CASSQERTSGGSEQFF. The CDR3 coding sequence is TGCGCCAGCAGCCAAGAAAGGACTAGCGGGGGGTCGGAGCAGTTCTTC.

The chain is built from TRBV3-1 (or the pseudogene TRBV3-2) and TRBJ2-3; 11 bases line up with TRBD2. The CDR3 runs to 15 residues. The junction had 1 base not matched to a gene; V was cut back by 0 bases and J by 5 bases. Germline CDR1 and CDR2: LGHDT and YNNKEL (reference sequence). The CDR3 spells CASSQDLAGGDTQYF. The CDR3 DNA reads TGTGCCAGCAGCCAAGACCTAGCGGGGGGAGATACGCAGTATTTT.

The rearrangement links TRBV9 to TRBJ1-1; perhaps TRBD1 as D (5 bases). The CDR3 is made up of 15 amino acids. The V end lost 0 bases, the J end lost 1 base, and 10 bases lay between the germline ends. CDR1 SGDLS and CDR2 YYNGEE come from the germline V gene. In nucleotides, the CDR3 is TGTGCCAGCAGCGTAGCGGCCACAGGGAACACTGAAGCTTTCTTT. Protein product: CASSVAATGNTEAFF. The full variable domain, rest sourced from reference TRBV9 and TRBJ1-1, is DSGVTQTPKHLITATGQRVTLRCSPRSGDLSVYWYQQSLDQGLQFLIQYYNGEERAKGNILERFSAQQFPDLHSELNLSSLELGDSALYFCASSVAATGNTEAFFGQGTRLTVV.

The J gene is TRBJ2-7, the V gene TRBV27, with D possibly matching TRBD1 (5 bases). Trimming removed 8 bases at V and 5 bases at J, with 25 bases between. The germline V gene encodes CDR1 MNHEY and CDR2 SMNVEV (reference sequence). CDR3 size: 16 residues. This CDR3 is CASSDNRIALLDEQYF. CDR3 DNA sequence: TGTGCCAGCTCGGATAACAGGATAGCCCTTCTCGACGAGCAGTACTTC.

The chain employs TRBV7-8 and TRBJ1-2; the D is unclear. V lost 1 base and J lost 5, with 8 bases in between. CDR1 is SGHVS, CDR2 FQNEAQ, per germline. This CDR3 spans 13 amino acids. Here the CDR3 reads CASSLDEGYGYTF. The CDR3, as DNA: TGTGCCAGCAGCTTAGATGAGGGATATGGCTACACCTTC.

The chain employs TRBV11-2 and TRBJ2-7, with 16 bases matching TRBD2. Trimming removed 4 bases from V and 5 bases from J; junction bases left unmatched: 5. CDR1 SGHAT and CDR2 FQNNGV come from the germline V gene. The CDR3 spans 16 residues. CDR3 sequence: CASSSGLAGGLNEQYF. Here the CDR3 DNA reads TGTGCCAGCAGCTCGGGACTAGCGGGAGGGCTGAACGAGCAGTACTTC.

The CDR3 DNA reads TGTGCCAGCAGCTTAGGGAACCCAGGACTAGCGAGCGAGCAGTACTTC. Its protein is CASSLGNPGLASEQYF. J is TRBJ2-7 and V is TRBV7-8, with 9 bases identical to TRBD2. Germline V CDR1 and CDR2: SGHVS, FQNEAQ. The CDR3 covers 16 residues. Trimming removed 1 base from V and 6 bases from J; junction bases left unmatched: 10. Using reference TRBV7-8 and TRBJ2-7 for the parts outside the CDR3, the full variable domain is GAGVSQSPRYKVAKRGQDVALRCDPISGHVSLFWYQQALGQGPEFLTYFQNEAQLDKSGLPSDRFFAERPEGSVSTLKIQRTQQEDSAVYLCASSLGNPGLASEQYFGPGTRLTVT.

V and J are TRBV3-1 (or the pseudogene TRBV3-2) and TRBJ2-2; 7 bases are a match to TRBD2. V dropped 4 bases and J dropped 5; count of bases not matched to a gene: 13. This CDR3 is 17 amino acids long. Germline V gene data show CDR1 as LGHDT and CDR2 as YNNKEL (reference sequence). The CDR3, as DNA: TGTGCCAGCAGCCTACATGGCCTAGCGGAGGGGACCGGGGAGCTGTTTTTT. Translated: CASSLHGLAEGTGELFF.

The chain joins TRBV9 to TRBJ1-6; D remains unclear. CDR1 and CDR2 (germline): SGDLS, YYNGEE. This CDR3 contains 17 residues. Trimming took off 0 bases at V and 5 bases at J, with 15 bases between the two ends. CDR3 sequence: CASSVGAALPDNSPLHF. The DNA for the CDR3 is TGTGCCAGCAGCGTAGGGGCAGCCCTCCCTGATAATTCACCCCTCCACTTT.

This rearrangement joins TRBV24-1 to TRBJ2-2, with 7 positions matching TRBD1. Germline V gene lookup returns CDR1 KGHDR and CDR2 SFDVKD. V lost 3 bases and J lost 2; bases outside the gene matches: 8. The CDR3 runs 17 residues. In nucleotides, the CDR3 is TGTGCCACCAGTGATGCGATCGGGACAGCCAACACCGGGGAGCTGTTTTTT. Amino acid sequence: CATSDAIGTANTGELFF.

The chain's CDR3 is CASSPENWAGGAGTDTQYF. CDR3 DNA: TGTGCCAGCAGTCCAGAGAATTGGGCGGGAGGGGCGGGCACAGATACGCAGTATTTT. V and J are TRBV27 and TRBJ2-3, with 9 bases identical to TRBD2. The trim removed 5 bases at V and 1 base at J, leaving 16 bases unmatched. The CDR3 extends over 19 amino acids. CDR1 MNHEY and CDR2 SMNVEV come from the germline V gene (reference sequence).

The chain couples TRBV7-9 to TRBJ1-2, with 8 nucleotides matching TRBD1. CDR1 is SEHNR and CDR2 is FQNEAQ in the germline V gene (reference sequence). After removal of 5 bases from V and 0 bases from J, the junction contained 5 bases not matched to a gene. This CDR3 contains 15 residues. CDR3 sequence: CASSDGQGSNYGYTF. In DNA form, the CDR3 reads TGTGCCAGCAGCGATGGACAGGGATCTAACTATGGCTACACCTTC.

The V gene is TRBV3-1 (or the pseudogene TRBV3-2), the J gene TRBJ2-1; 10 bases match TRBD2. Germline values: CDR1 LGHDT, CDR2 YNNKEL (reference sequence). Trimming took 3 bases from V and 4 from J; bases not matched to a gene: 3. The CDR3 runs to 15 residues. DNA for the CDR3: TGTGCCAGCAGCCAGATTAGCGGGGGGTACAATGAGCAGTTCTTC. Protein sequence: CASSQISGGYNEQFF.

This clone was found a few times. The genes are TRBV2 and TRBJ1-6, with D unresolved. V gave up 8 bases and J gave up 7 bases, with 12 bases separating them. The length of the CDR3 is 13 residues. Germline lookup yields CDR1 SNHLY and CDR2 FYNNEI. This CDR3 is CASVTDPNSPLHF. Written as DNA, the CDR3 is TGTGCCAGCGTTACAGATCCAAATTCACCCCTCCACTTT.

The chain couples TRBV2 to TRBJ1-2; D remains unclear. Trimming cost V 4 bases and J 2 bases, with 5 bases left between them. CDR3 length: 12 residues. Germline CDR1 reads SNHLY; CDR2 reads FYNNEI. The CDR3 DNA reads as TGTGCCAGCAGTGGTCAGAACTATGGCTACACCTTC. It translates to CASSGQNYGYTF.

The chain joins TRBV7-8 to TRBJ2-1; D uncertain. The CDR3 is 12 residues long. CDR1 is SGHVS, CDR2 FQNEAQ, per germline. The V and J ends lost 5 bases and 9 bases respectively, with 11 bases between them. CDR3: CASSPNGGEQFF. CDR3 sequence (DNA): TGTGCCAGCAGCCCTAATGGCGGTGAGCAGTTCTTC. The full variable domain, rest sourced from reference TRBV7-8 and TRBJ2-1, is GAGVSQSPRYKVAKRGQDVALRCDPISGHVSLFWYQQALGQGPEFLTYFQNEAQLDKSGLPSDRFFAERPEGSVSTLKIQRTQQEDSAVYLCASSPNGGEQFFGPGTRLTVL.